This T cell receptor (beta chain) was captured by sequencing in a study of cytomegalovirus exposure and HLA in healthy donors. Findings of the study overall: HLA restriction was apparent for most CMV-associated TCR beta chains in a later analysis. Being productive about 87% or about 30% of the time was typical of most TCR beta V segments in an earlier analysis.

The CDR3 spans 14 residues. J lost 8 bases, V lost 4 bases, and 7 bases had no gene match. The germline gives CDR1 SGDLS, CDR2 YYNGEE. Points on this clone: Its antigen is still unknown.

The PCR had 60 Vbeta and 13 Jbeta primers. The data were produced by immunoSEQ multiplex PCR, yet TCRdb's version contains in-frame clones alone and is incomplete. The data hold 180,000 or so clones, with roughly 85% observed a single time. Sequences were obtained from PBMCs. The TCR sequence derives from a male donor in good health and CMV-seronegative. This chain joins TRBV9 and TRBJ2-1; TRBD1 matches 9 bases. The CDR3: CASSSRDREHEQFF. DNA for the CDR3: TGTGCCAGCAGCAGCCGGGACAGGGAACATGAGCAGTTCTTC.